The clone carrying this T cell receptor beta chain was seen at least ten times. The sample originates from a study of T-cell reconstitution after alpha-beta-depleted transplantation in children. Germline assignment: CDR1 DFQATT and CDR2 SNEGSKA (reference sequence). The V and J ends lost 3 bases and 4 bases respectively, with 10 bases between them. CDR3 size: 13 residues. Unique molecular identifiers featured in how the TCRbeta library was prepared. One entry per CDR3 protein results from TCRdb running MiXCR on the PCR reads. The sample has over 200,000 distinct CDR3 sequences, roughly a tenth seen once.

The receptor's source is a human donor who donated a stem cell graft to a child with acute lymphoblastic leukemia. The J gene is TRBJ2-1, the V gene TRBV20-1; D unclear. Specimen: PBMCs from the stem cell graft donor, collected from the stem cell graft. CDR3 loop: CSASTVGYNEQFF. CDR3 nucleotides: TGCAGTGCTAGCACCGTTGGGTACAATGAGCAGTTCTTC.